Shown below are 5 T cell receptor beta chains from a single sample sequenced in a study of radiation and T cells in renal cell carcinoma. Sequencing was performed with immunoSEQ multiplex PCR; in TCRdb, only in-frame clones are kept and a portion is missing. The data show 140,000 to 150,000 clones, 80% to 90% seen once. Time point given: blood 4 weeks post-SBRT, at nephrectomy. Specified treatment: 15 Gy SBRT to primary tumor, nephrectomy 4 weeks later. The sequencing here drew on blood, taken from a patient whose treatment included radiotherapy and nephrectomy. The receptors stem from a woman aged 50 to 60 with renal cell carcinoma.

The chain links TRBV5-4 to TRBJ2-3; D is undetermined. Germline V gene lookup returns CDR1 SGHNT and CDR2 YYREEE (reference sequence). The CDR3 length is 14 residues. The ends were cut back, 2 bases at V and 4 bases at J, with 11 bases in the middle. CDR3 bases: TGTGCCAGCAGCTTACCGGCCGAGGCAGATACGCAGTATTTT. It yields the protein CASSLPAEADTQYF. Full variable domain (remainder filled in from reference TRBV5-4 and TRBJ2-3): ETGVTQSPTHLIKTRGQQVTLRCSSQSGHNTVSWYQQALGQGPQFIFQYYREEENGRGNFPPRFSGLQFPNYSSELNVNALELDDSALYLCASSLPAEADTQYFGPGTRLTVL.

The V gene is TRBV6-1, the J gene TRBJ2-3; D gene unclear. The CDR3 loop spans 13 amino acids. Germline CDR1 reads MNHNS; CDR2 reads SASEGT. The ends were cut back, 7 bases at V and 4 bases at J, with 12 bases in the middle. The CDR3 sequence is CASTQFNPDTQYF. CDR3 in DNA: TGTGCCAGCACCCAGTTTAACCCAGATACGCAGTATTTT.

The chain has TRBV2 and TRBJ2-7; D could derive from TRBD1 or TRBD2 (5 bases each). This CDR3 has 15 amino acids. Trimming cost V 4 bases and J 4 bases, with 17 bases left between them. Germline V CDR1 and CDR2: SNHLY, FYNNEI. DNA of the CDR3: TGTGCCAGCAGTGCTTCCGGGGTGGGGACGTACGAGCAGTACTTC. It is translated as CASSASGVGTYEQYF.

The rearrangement links TRBV19 to TRBJ2-4; D not certain. V was trimmed by 0 bases and J by 0 bases, leaving 9 bases between them. Germline V gene sequence: CDR1 LNHDA, CDR2 SQIVND (reference sequence). The CDR3 runs to 16 residues. CDR3 protein: CASSIDTVLAKNIQYF. The CDR3 DNA follows: TGTGCCAGTAGTATAGACACGGTACTAGCCAAAAACATTCAGTACTTC.

The J gene is TRBJ2-1, the V gene TRBV7-8; 7 nucleotides match TRBD2. Germline values: CDR1 SGHVS, CDR2 FQNEAQ. CDR3 length equals 16 residues. V shed 6 bases, J shed 1 base, and the junction held 9 bases outside the gene matches. CDR3 sequence: CASRVGGRNSYNEQFF. DNA of the CDR3: TGTGCCAGCAGAGTGGGCGGGAGAAATTCCTACAATGAGCAGTTCTTC.